The 13 T cell receptor beta chains below were found in one sample sequenced in a study of T cell responses to AZD1222 COVID-19 vaccine. The data were produced by immunoSEQ multiplex PCR, yet TCRdb's version contains in-frame clones alone and is incomplete. The profile covers 86,000 or so clones, with 80% to 95% appearing a single time and 4.5% taken by the ten largest. The sequences come from peripheral blood, collected on day 0 of MenACWY control vaccination. Source of these receptors: an adult in good health.

J is TRBJ2-3 and V is TRBV24-1; D gene ambiguous. Germline V lookup: CDR1 KGHDR, CDR2 SFDVKD. The CDR3 has 13 residues. V was pared by 3 bases and J by 2 bases, with 5 bases between. The CDR3 protein is CATSDPTTDTQYF. The CDR3 DNA sequence: TGTGCCACCAGTGATCCTACCACAGATACGCAGTATTTT.

The chain combines TRBV10-3 with TRBJ1-4; TRBD1 matches 7 bases. The CDR3 is made up of 14 amino acids. Germline trimming cut 2 bases from V and 8 bases from J; bases unmatched to any gene: 5. The V gene's germline CDR1 is ENHRY and CDR2 SYGVKD. CDR3 sequence reads: CAISENRGYEKLFF. The DNA for the CDR3 is TGTGCCATCAGTGAGAACAGGGGATACGAAAAACTGTTTTTT.

The CDR3 DNA follows: TGTGCCAGCAGTCCCACAGGTAACGAGCAGTACTTC. Protein product: CASSPTGNEQYF. V and J are TRBV28 and TRBJ2-7; a possible D gene is TRBD1 (5 bases). This CDR3 has 12 residues. CDR1 is MDHEN, CDR2 SYDVKM, per germline. V was trimmed by 5 bases and J by 5 bases, leaving 10 bases between them.

The chain links TRBV6-2 or TRBV6-3 to TRBJ2-1, with D tentatively TRBD2 (6 bases). Trimming shortened V by 4 bases and J by 7 bases, and 14 bases separated the two germline ends. The CDR3 is made up of 14 amino acids. Germline V gene sequence: CDR1 MNHEY, CDR2 SVGEGT. The CDR3 nucleotides are TGTGCCAGCAGTTCGGGACTCCTGGGGAATGAGCAGTTCTTC. Translating it yields CASSSGLLGNEQFF.

V and J are TRBV27 and TRBJ1-4; D is unclear. CDR3 length: 14 residues. The V end lost 9 bases, the J end lost 12 bases, and 23 bases lay between the germline ends. Germline-derived CDR1 and CDR2 are MNHEY and SMNVEV (reference sequence). The CDR3 is CASRRGATGGELFF. The CDR3 DNA sequence: TGTGCCAGTAGAAGAGGAGCCACGGGTGGGGAACTGTTTTTT. The full variable domain, completed using reference TRBV27 and TRBJ1-4, is EAQVTQNPRYLITVTGKKLTVTCSQNMNHEYMSWYRQDPGLGLRQIYYSMNVEVTDKGDVPEGYKVSRKEKRNFPLILESPSPNQTSLYFCASRRGATGGELFFGSGTQLSVL.

The gene calls are TRBV6-5 and TRBJ2-2; no reliable D call. CDR3 size: 13 residues. The germline CDR1 and CDR2 sequences are MNHEY and SVGAGI. Trimming took 8 bases from V and 4 from J, leaving 11 bases between them. CDR3 sequence: CASSPVGTGELFF. The CDR3 DNA sequence: TGTGCCAGCTCGCCGGTAGGCACCGGGGAGCTGTTTTTT.

This chain joins TRBV10-2 and TRBJ2-1; TRBD2 might be the D (6 bases). CDR1 WSHSY and CDR2 SAAADI come from the germline V gene. V was trimmed by 6 bases and J by 6 bases, leaving 9 bases between them. CDR3 size: 12 residues. The CDR3 reads CASRQAGNEQFF. DNA for the CDR3: TGCGCCAGCAGACAAGCGGGCAATGAGCAGTTCTTC.

This clone showed up just once. The chain employs TRBV27 and TRBJ2-1; D is uncertain. The CDR3 is 14 residues long. V lost 0 bases and J lost 5, with 8 bases in between. Germline V lookup: CDR1 MNHEY, CDR2 SMNVEV (reference sequence). The CDR3 region has the DNA TGTGCCAGCAGTTTATCGTGGGCGGACAATGAGCAGTTCTTC. Its translation: CASSLSWADNEQFF.

The chain has TRBV7-2 and TRBJ2-3, with TRBD2 identical over 9 bases. There are 16 residues in the CDR3. V dropped 0 bases and J dropped 5; count of bases not matched to a gene: 6. Germline-derived CDR1 and CDR2 are SGHTA and FQGNSA. CDR3 residues: CASSLAGLALGDTQYF. The CDR3 nucleotides are TGTGCCAGCAGCTTAGCGGGACTAGCCCTGGGAGATACGCAGTATTTT.

The V gene is TRBV11-2, the J gene TRBJ1-1; 9 nucleotides agree with TRBD1. This CDR3 is 14 amino acids long. J was trimmed by 5 bases and V by 5 bases; bases with no gene match: 6. Germline assignment: CDR1 SGHAT and CDR2 FQNNGV. In DNA form, the CDR3 reads TGTGCCAGCAGCCCGACAGGGGGAAGTACTGAAGCTTTCTTT. It codes for CASSPTGGSTEAFF.

The chain recombines TRBV19 with TRBJ1-6; D not resolved. The ends were cut back, 3 bases at V and 4 bases at J, with 7 bases in the middle. The CDR3 has 14 residues. Per germline, CDR1 LNHDA and CDR2 SQIVND (reference sequence). The DNA for the CDR3 is TGTGCCAGTAGTATCGGATATTATAATTCACCCCTCCACTTT. This translates into CASSIGYYNSPLHF.

This chain uses TRBV19 with TRBJ1-2; no firm D call. The V gene lost 9 bases and the J gene lost 0 bases, with 11 bases spanning the gap. This CDR3 contains 13 residues. CDR1 and CDR2 from the germline V gene are LNHDA and SQIVND (reference sequence). This CDR3 is CASQTATNYGYTF. The CDR3 DNA reads as TGTGCCAGCCAAACAGCTACTAACTATGGCTACACCTTC.

This clone was counted a few times. J is TRBJ1-2 and V is TRBV5-6, with 10 bases that match TRBD1. Per the germline V gene, CDR1 is SGHDT and CDR2 is YYEEEE. The junction had 12 bases not matched to a gene; V was cut back by 4 bases and J by 0 bases. CDR3 size: 18 residues. This chain's CDR3 is CASSPTTGGGPANYGYTF. CDR3 nucleotides: TGTGCCAGCAGCCCTACGACAGGGGGCGGCCCGGCTAACTATGGCTACACCTTC.